These 26 T cell receptor beta chains came from one sample sequenced in a study of blood T cell repertoires in COVID-19. Using immunoSEQ multiplex PCR, the repertoire was profiled, and TCRdb retains in-frame clones only, with some absent. The sample carries fewer than 300,000 clones, approximately 77% recorded once. Sequencing was performed on peripheral blood. The receptors come from a woman under 30 with acute or convalescent COVID-19.

The J gene is TRBJ1-5, the V gene TRBV18; 8 bases match TRBD1. This CDR3 comprises 14 residues. CDR1 and CDR2 (germline): KGHSH, LQKENI. V trimming: 5 bases; J trimming: 5 bases; junction bases outside the gene matches: 5. DNA for the CDR3: TGTGCCAGCTCATACGGACAGGGCCATCAGCCCCAGCATTTT. This gives the protein CASSYGQGHQPQHF.

The V and J genes are TRBV19 and TRBJ1-1, with D possibly TRBD1 on 6 matching bases. The CDR3 length is 15 residues. The V gene's germline CDR1 is LNHDA and CDR2 SQIVND (reference sequence). V dropped 4 bases and J dropped 2 bases, with 14 bases sitting between them. As DNA, the CDR3 is TGTGCCAGTAGTAATTATGGACAGACAAACACTGAAGCTTTCTTT. Residues: CASSNYGQTNTEAFF.

The chain uses TRBV6-5 and TRBJ1-1; TRBD1 might be the D (5 bases). The V end lost 2 bases, the J end lost 5 bases, and 12 bases lay between the germline ends. CDR1 and CDR2 from the germline V gene are MNHEY and SVGAGI. This CDR3 spans 14 amino acids. As DNA, the CDR3 is TGTGCCAGCAGTTACGTAGGGGCGGTGACTGAAGCTTTCTTT. This translates into CASSYVGAVTEAFF.

The chain is built from TRBV5-1 and TRBJ2-7; 11 nucleotides align to TRBD2. V lost 5 bases and J lost 0; bases outside the gene matches: 7. Germline V lookup: CDR1 SGHRS, CDR2 YFSETQ. This CDR3 region has 16 residues. CDR3 residues: CASRPPTSGNSYEQYF. The CDR3 DNA reads as TGCGCCAGCAGACCCCCGACTAGCGGGAACTCCTACGAGCAGTACTTC.

The chain couples TRBV7-9 to TRBJ1-2; D may be TRBD1 (5 bases). This CDR3 has 15 amino acids. Germline CDR1 is SEHNR and CDR2 is FQNEAQ (reference sequence). V was pared by 1 base and J by 5 bases, with 14 bases between. CDR3 sequence (DNA): TGTGCCAGCAGCTTAGACGCGTCAGGGAATTATGGCTACACCTTC. Amino acids: CASSLDASGNYGYTF.

In this sample, this clone turned up a few times. This sequence joins TRBV4-1 and TRBJ1-2, with TRBD1 identical over 7 bases. This CDR3 comprises 14 residues. Germline values: CDR1 MGHRA, CDR2 YSYEKL. After removal of 0 bases from V and 3 bases from J, the junction contained 1 base not matched to a gene. CDR3 sequence: CASSQDGTDYGYTF. The CDR3 bases are TGCGCCAGCAGCCAAGATGGGACAGACTATGGCTACACCTTC.

This clone has only a few counts. J is TRBJ2-7 and V is TRBV7-2; TRBD2 matches at 7 bases. CDR1 and CDR2 (germline): SGHTA, FQGNSA. V lost 2 bases and J lost 6; bases outside the gene matches: 13. The CDR3 totals 16 residues. CDR3: CASSLHSSGGSREQYF. The DNA for the CDR3 is TGTGCCAGCAGCTTACACTCGTCGGGAGGCTCCCGCGAGCAGTACTTC.

This chain links TRBV7-2 with TRBJ2-7, with 7 nucleotides matching TRBD2. Trimming took 1 base from V and 2 from J; bases not matched to a gene: 2. Germline values: CDR1 SGHTA, CDR2 FQGNSA. The CDR3 length is 14 residues. The CDR3 spells CASSLGGSPYEQYF. The CDR3 DNA follows: TGTGCCAGCAGCTTAGGCGGGAGTCCCTACGAGCAGTACTTC. The full variable domain, rest sourced from reference TRBV7-2 and TRBJ2-7, is GAGVSQSPSNKVTEKGKDVELRCDPISGHTALYWYRQSLGQGLEFLIYFQGNSAPDKSGLPSDRFSAERTGGSVSTLTIQRTQQEDSAVYLCASSLGGSPYEQYFGPGTRLTVT.

The V and J genes are TRBV10-3 and TRBJ2-7, with 7 bases identical to TRBD2. The V gene's germline CDR1 is ENHRY and CDR2 SYGVKD. V lost 3 bases, J lost 1 base, and 6 bases stayed unmatched. This CDR3 region has 15 residues. CDR3 nucleotides: TGTGCCATCAGTGATGTGTCTAGCGGATCCTACGAGCAGTACTTC. Translating gives CAISDVSSGSYEQYF.

In regard to this clone: Relative to the germline gene, one junction end is altered; a read error may explain this. The chain joins TRBV30 to TRBJ1-1; TRBD1 might be the D (6 bases). This CDR3 spans 13 amino acids. CDR1 is GTSNPN and CDR2 is SVGIG in the germline V gene (reference sequence). CDR3 amino acids: CAWSGGTHTEAFF. The CDR3 DNA reads as TGTGCCTGGTCGGGGGGCACCCACACTGAGGCTTTCTTT.

The chain is built from TRBV6-4 and TRBJ2-7, with TRBD2 matching over 8 bases. The J segment lost 5 bases and the V segment lost 7 bases, leaving 10 bases of the junction unmatched. CDR3 length: 14 amino acids. CDR1 and CDR2 (germline): MRHNA, SNTAGT. The CDR3 DNA follows: TGTGCCAGCATCCCAGCGGGAGTCTGGGACGAGCAGTACTTC. This codes for CASIPAGVWDEQYF.

V is TRBV3-1 (or the pseudogene TRBV3-2) and J is TRBJ1-5; 12 bases map to TRBD1. This CDR3 region has 21 residues. CDR1 is LGHDT and CDR2 is YNNKEL in the germline V gene (reference sequence). The junction had 17 bases not matched to a gene; V was cut back by 3 bases and J by 2 bases. The CDR3 loop reads CASSHREPKGQGAGCNQPQHF. Written as DNA, the CDR3 is TGTGCCAGCAGCCATCGGGAACCCAAGGGACAGGGGGCGGGTTGCAATCAGCCCCAGCATTTT.

Here the CDR3 reads CASSFRLAGANHNLYNEQFF. Here the CDR3 DNA reads TGTGCCAGCAGTTTTAGACTAGCGGGAGCCAATCATAATCTCTACAATGAGCAGTTCTTC. J is TRBJ2-1 and V is TRBV5-8; 12 bases match TRBD2. Germline CDR1 SGHTS, CDR2 YDEGEE. The CDR3 has 20 amino acids. The J segment lost 3 bases and the V segment lost 5 bases, leaving 18 bases of the junction unmatched.

This chain connects TRBV3-1 (or the pseudogene TRBV3-2) to TRBJ1-2; possibly TRBD1 for D (6 bases). Germline-derived CDR1 and CDR2 are LGHDT and YNNKEL (reference sequence). There are 15 residues in the CDR3. The V and J ends lost 4 bases and 6 bases respectively, with 18 bases between them. The CDR3 is CASSPLWGGADGYTF. CDR3 in DNA: TGTGCCAGCAGCCCGCTCTGGGGGGGGGCGGATGGCTACACCTTC.

This chain links TRBV18 with TRBJ2-1; TRBD2 is a possible D gene (6 bases). CDR3 length: 16 amino acids. The germline V gene encodes CDR1 KGHSH and CDR2 LQKENI. The V end lost 5 bases, the J end lost 2 bases, and 16 bases lay between the germline ends. CDR3 sequence reads: CASSSVGTGTYNEQFF. In nucleotides, the CDR3 is TGTGCCAGCTCATCAGTCGGGACTGGCACCTACAATGAGCAGTTCTTC.

The chain recombines TRBV6-5 with TRBJ2-2, with D possibly being TRBD2 (6 bases). The CDR3 contains 16 residues. The V end was cut by 0 bases, the J end by 6 bases, with 14 bases between. Germline assignment: CDR1 MNHEY and CDR2 SVGAGI. The CDR3 nucleotides are TGTGCCAGCAGTTACTCCGCACTAGGAGGGGCCGGGGAGCTGTTTTTT. Its protein product is CASSYSALGGAGELFF.

This rearrangement joins TRBV7-6 to TRBJ1-6; TRBD1 might be the D (5 bases). V lost 3 bases to trimming and J lost 9 bases, with 18 bases between them. This CDR3 is 16 amino acids long. The germline V gene has CDR1 SGHVS and CDR2 FNYEAQ. The CDR3 loop is CASSFVSGIGGSPLHF. DNA for the CDR3: TGTGCCAGCAGCTTTGTTTCAGGGATCGGGGGTTCACCCCTCCACTTT.

This rearrangement joins TRBV19 to TRBJ2-1, with 11 bases lining up with TRBD2. The CDR3 covers 16 residues. V shed 3 bases and J 9 bases; nucleotides not matched to a gene: 10. CDR1 and CDR2 from the germline V gene are LNHDA and SQIVND (reference sequence). The CDR3 DNA reads TGTGCCAGTAGTATCTTAGCGGGAGGGCGGGGTGGTGAGCAGTTCTTC. Protein sequence: CASSILAGGRGGEQFF.

The chain links TRBV30 to TRBJ1-4, with D possibly TRBD1 on 5 matching bases. The V gene lost 8 bases and the J gene lost 10 bases, with 20 bases spanning the gap. Germline values: CDR1 GTSNPN, CDR2 SVGIG (reference sequence). The CDR3 sequence is 13 residues long. CDR3 in DNA: TGTGCCAGCTATGGGGCGCAGTCAGGAAAACTGTTTTTT. It encodes CASYGAQSGKLFF. Combining the CDR3 with reference TRBV30 and TRBJ1-4 gives the whole variable domain SQTIHQWPATLVQPVGSPLSLECTVEGTSNPNLYWYRQAAGRGLQLLFYSVGIGQISSEVPQNLSASRPQDRQFILSSKKLLLSDSGFYLCASYGAQSGKLFFGSGTQLSVL.

This chain connects TRBV27 to TRBJ1-4; 12 nucleotides align to TRBD1. The CDR3 consists of 19 residues. Germline V CDR1 and CDR2: MNHEY, SMNVEV (reference sequence). The junction had 18 bases not matched to a gene; V was cut back by 5 bases and J by 8 bases. In DNA, the CDR3 is TGTGCCAGCAGTAAGAACAGGGTCTGGGGACAGGGGGCGAAGGAAAAACTGTTTTTT. Its protein is CASSKNRVWGQGAKEKLFF.

V and J are TRBV7-2 and TRBJ2-1; a possible D gene is TRBD2 (5 bases). The ends were cut back, 5 bases at V and 3 bases at J, with 5 bases in the middle. The CDR3 has 12 amino acids. Germline values: CDR1 SGHTA, CDR2 FQGNSA. The CDR3 nucleotides read TGTGCCAGCAGCCGGGGCTACAATGAGCAGTTCTTC. This codes for CASSRGYNEQFF.

This clone turned up a few times. The chain carries TRBV5-4 and TRBJ2-1; 12 positions match TRBD2. From germline, CDR1 is SGHNT and CDR2 YYREEE (reference sequence). This CDR3 comprises 15 residues. J was trimmed by 8 bases and V by 2 bases; bases with no gene match: 5. The DNA of the CDR3 is TGTGCCAGCAGCTTTAAGACTAGCGGGAGTGATGAGCAGTTCTTC. Translating it yields CASSFKTSGSDEQFF. The full variable domain, in which reference TRBV5-4 and TRBJ2-1 provide the parts outside the CDR3, is ETGVTQSPTHLIKTRGQQVTLRCSSQSGHNTVSWYQQALGQGPQFIFQYYREEENGRGNFPPRFSGLQFPNYSSELNVNALELDDSALYLCASSFKTSGSDEQFFGPGTRLTVL.

The chain links TRBV28 to TRBJ1-1, with D uncertain. Trimming removed 5 bases at V and 6 bases at J, with 7 bases between. Germline-derived CDR1 and CDR2 are MDHEN and SYDVKM. The CDR3 totals 11 residues. CDR3 coding DNA: TGTGCCAGCAGTCACAGAGCTGAAGCTTTCTTT. The encoded protein is CASSHRAEAFF.

The chain is built from TRBV20-1 and TRBJ2-3, with D unclear. The germline CDR1 and CDR2 sequences are DFQATT and SNEGSKA (reference sequence). V shed 5 bases and J shed 6 bases, with 6 bases lying between them. The CDR3 loop spans 10 amino acids. CDR3 residues: CSAPKDTQYF. In DNA form, the CDR3 reads TGCAGTGCTCCTAAGGATACGCAGTATTTT.

The gene calls are TRBV5-5 and TRBJ1-6, with a tentative D call TRBD1 (6 bases). The CDR3 has 14 amino acids. Between the trimmed V and J ends, which lost 3 bases and 7 bases, there was a span of 11 bases. CDR1 and CDR2 (germline): SGHKS, YYEKEE (reference sequence). CDR3 loop: CASSSPDRNSPLHF. CDR3 sequence (DNA): TGTGCCAGCAGCTCCCCGGACAGAAATTCACCCCTCCACTTT.

This chain joins TRBV7-9 and TRBJ2-1; D is undetermined. In germline, CDR1 is SEHNR, CDR2 FQNEAQ (reference sequence). The CDR3 covers 14 residues. Trimming removed 5 bases at V and 6 bases at J, with 14 bases between. The CDR3 protein is CASSGSHSGNEQFF. Here the CDR3 DNA reads TGTGCCAGCAGCGGGTCCCATTCGGGCAATGAGCAGTTCTTC.